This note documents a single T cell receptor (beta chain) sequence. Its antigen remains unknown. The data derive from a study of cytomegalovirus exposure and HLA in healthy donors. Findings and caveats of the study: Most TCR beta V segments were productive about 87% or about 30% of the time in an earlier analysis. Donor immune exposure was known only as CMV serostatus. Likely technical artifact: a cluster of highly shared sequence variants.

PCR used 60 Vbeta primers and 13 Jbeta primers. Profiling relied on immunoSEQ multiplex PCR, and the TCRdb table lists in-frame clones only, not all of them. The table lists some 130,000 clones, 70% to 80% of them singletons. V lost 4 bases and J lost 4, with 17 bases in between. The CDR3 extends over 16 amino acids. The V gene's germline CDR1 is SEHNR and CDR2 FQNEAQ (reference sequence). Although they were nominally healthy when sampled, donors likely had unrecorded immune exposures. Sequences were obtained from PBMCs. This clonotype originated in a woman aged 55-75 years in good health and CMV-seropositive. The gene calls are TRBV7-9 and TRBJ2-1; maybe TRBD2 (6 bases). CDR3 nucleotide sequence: TGTGCCAGCAGCTCCCTCCGGACTAAAACTTACAATGAGCAGTTCTTC. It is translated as CASSSLRTKTYNEQFF.